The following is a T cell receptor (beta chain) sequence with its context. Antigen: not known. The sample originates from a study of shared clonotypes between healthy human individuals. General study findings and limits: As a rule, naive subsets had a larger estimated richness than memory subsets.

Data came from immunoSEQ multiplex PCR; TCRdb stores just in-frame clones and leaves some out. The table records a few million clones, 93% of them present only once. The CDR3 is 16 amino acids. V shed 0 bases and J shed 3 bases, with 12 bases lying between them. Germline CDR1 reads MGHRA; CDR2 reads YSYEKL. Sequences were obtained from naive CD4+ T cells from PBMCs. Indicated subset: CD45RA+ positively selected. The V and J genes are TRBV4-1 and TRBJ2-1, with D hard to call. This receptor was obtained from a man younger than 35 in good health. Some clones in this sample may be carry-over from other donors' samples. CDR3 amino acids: CASSQESLAVYNEQFF. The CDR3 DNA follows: TGCGCCAGCAGCCAAGAGTCCTTGGCAGTCTACAATGAGCAGTTCTTC.